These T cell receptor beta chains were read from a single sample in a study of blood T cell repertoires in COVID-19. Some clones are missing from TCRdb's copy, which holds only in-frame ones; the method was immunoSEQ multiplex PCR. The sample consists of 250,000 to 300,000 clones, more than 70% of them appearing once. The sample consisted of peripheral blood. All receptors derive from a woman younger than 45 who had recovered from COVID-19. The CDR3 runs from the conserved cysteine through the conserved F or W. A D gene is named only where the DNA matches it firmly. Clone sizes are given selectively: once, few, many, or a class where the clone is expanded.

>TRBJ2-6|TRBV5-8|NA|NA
CASSFFSGANVLTF
TGTGCCAGCAGCTTCTTCTCTGGGGCCAACGTCCTGACTTTC
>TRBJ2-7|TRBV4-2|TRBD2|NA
CASSHAGLAGAYEQYF
TGTGCCAGCAGCCACGCTGGACTAGCGGGGGCGTACGAGCAGTACTTC
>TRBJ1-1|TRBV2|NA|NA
CASSDGMATEAFF
TGTGCCAGCAGTGACGGGATGGCCACTGAAGCTTTCTTT
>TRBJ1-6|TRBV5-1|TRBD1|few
CASSLEAGGRGSPLHF
TGCGCCAGCAGCTTGGAGGCAGGGGGCCGGGGTTCACCCCTCCACTTT
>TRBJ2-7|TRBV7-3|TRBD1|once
CASSGTGGREQYF
TGTGCCAGCAGCGGGACAGGGGGTCGGGAGCAGTACTTC
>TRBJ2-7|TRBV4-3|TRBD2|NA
CASSQGGGSSYEQYF
TGCGCCAGCAGCCAAGGCGGGGGGAGCTCCTACGAGCAGTACTTC
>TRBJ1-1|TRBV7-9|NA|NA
CASSLERGTNTEAFF
TGTGCCAGCAGCTTAGAACGGGGAACGAACACTGAAGCTTTCTTT
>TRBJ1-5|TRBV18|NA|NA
CASSPDRNQPQHF
TGTGCCAGCTCACCCGACAGGAACCAGCCCCAGCATTTT
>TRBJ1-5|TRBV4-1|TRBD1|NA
CASSQEGGRGQPQHF
TGCGCCAGCAGCCAAGAAGGGGGCAGGGGTCAGCCCCAGCATTTT
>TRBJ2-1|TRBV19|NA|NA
CASSIRGRNEQFF
TGTGCCAGTAGTATTCGGGGTCGGAATGAGCAGTTCTTC
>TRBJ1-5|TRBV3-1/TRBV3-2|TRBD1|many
CASSRTGYNQPQHF
TGTGCCAGCAGCCGGACAGGGTATAATCAGCCCCAGCATTTT
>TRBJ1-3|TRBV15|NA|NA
CATSRVGRGNTIYF
TGTGCCACCAGCAGAGTCGGTCGCGGAAACACCATATATTTT
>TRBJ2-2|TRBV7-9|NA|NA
CASSYQGSTGELFF
TGTGCCAGCAGCTACCAGGGCAGCACCGGGGAGCTGTTTTTT
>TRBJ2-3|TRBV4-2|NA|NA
CASSQSSGTDTQYF
TGTGCCAGCAGCCAAAGTAGCGGCACAGATACGCAGTATTTT
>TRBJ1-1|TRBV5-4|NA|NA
CASSSDFRGKWATEAFF
TGTGCCAGCAGCTCGGACTTTAGGGGGAAATGGGCGACTGAAGCTTTCTTT
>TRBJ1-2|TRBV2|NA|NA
CASSPMGGNGYTF
TGTGCCAGCAGCCCTATGGGGGGGAATGGCTACACCTTC
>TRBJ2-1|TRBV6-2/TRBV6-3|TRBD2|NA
CASSYPGGSNEQFF
TGTGCCAGCAGTTACCCGGGGGGGTCGAATGAGCAGTTCTTC
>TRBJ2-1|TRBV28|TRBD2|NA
CASSTPSGGMNEQFF
TGTGCCAGCAGTACCCCTAGCGGGGGAATGAATGAGCAGTTCTTC
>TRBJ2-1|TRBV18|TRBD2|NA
CASSPTSGGLGEQFF
TGTGCCAGCTCACCAACGAGCGGGGGGCTGGGTGAGCAGTTCTTC
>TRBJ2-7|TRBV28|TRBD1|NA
CASSLGFRRGRNEQYF
TGTGCCAGCAGTTTAGGGTTTCGCAGGGGGCGAAACGAGCAGTACTTC
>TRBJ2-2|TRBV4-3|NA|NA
CASSLGWEANTGELFF
TGCGCCAGCAGCCTTGGGTGGGAGGCTAACACCGGGGAGCTGTTTTTT
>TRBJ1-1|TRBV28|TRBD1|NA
CASSPDRATEAFF
TGTGCCAGCAGTCCCGACAGGGCCACTGAAGCTTTCTTT
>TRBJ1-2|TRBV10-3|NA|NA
CAISPREQSGGGYTF
TGTGCCATCAGTCCGAGGGAACAGAGCGGAGGGGGCTACACCTTC
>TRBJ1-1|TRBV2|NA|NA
CASSDRFPEAFF
TGTGCCAGCAGTGACAGGTTCCCTGAAGCTTTCTTT
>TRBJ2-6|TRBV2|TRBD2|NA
CASSGGLAGGLMANVLTF
TGTGCCAGCAGTGGTGGACTAGCGGGGGGCCTTATGGCCAACGTCCTGACTTTC
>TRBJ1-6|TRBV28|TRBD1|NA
CASRSWDRNSPLHF
TGTGCCAGCAGATCTTGGGACAGAAATTCACCCCTCCACTTT
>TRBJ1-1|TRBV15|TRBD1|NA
CATSRDRGASTEAFF
TGTGCCACCAGCAGGGACAGGGGGGCGTCCACTGAAGCTTTCTTT
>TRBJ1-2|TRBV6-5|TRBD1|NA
CASSYSGRGRQYGYTF
TGTGCCAGCAGTTACTCGGGCAGGGGGCGCCAATATGGCTACACCTTC
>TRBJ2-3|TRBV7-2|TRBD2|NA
CASSLGGSGDLVSTDTQYF
TGTGCCAGCAGCTTAGGCGGTAGCGGGGACCTGGTGAGCACAGATACGCAGTATTTT
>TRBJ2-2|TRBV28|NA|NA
CASGPGGPMTGELFF
TGTGCCAGCGGGCCTGGAGGCCCCATGACCGGGGAGCTGTTTTTT
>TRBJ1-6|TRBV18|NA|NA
CASSVGTRLNSPLHF
TGTGCCAGCTCGGTAGGGACACGGCTTAATTCACCCCTCCACTTT
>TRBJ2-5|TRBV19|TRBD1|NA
CASSRHGQGAETQYF
TGTGCCAGTAGTCGCCATGGACAGGGGGCGGAGACCCAGTACTTC
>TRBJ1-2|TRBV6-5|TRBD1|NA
CASSPGTGKYGYTF
TGTGCCAGCAGTCCCGGGACAGGGAAATATGGCTACACCTTC
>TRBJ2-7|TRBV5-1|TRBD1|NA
CASSRTPQGAGYEQYF
TGCGCCAGCAGTCGTACACCTCAGGGGGCGGGCTACGAGCAGTACTTC
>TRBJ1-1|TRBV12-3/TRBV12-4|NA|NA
CASSLGAGTEAFF
TGTGCCAGCAGTTTAGGGGCTGGGACTGAAGCTTTCTTT
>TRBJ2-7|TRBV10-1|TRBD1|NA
CASSEGTGSYEQYF
TGCGCCAGCAGTGAGGGGACAGGCTCCTACGAGCAGTACTTC
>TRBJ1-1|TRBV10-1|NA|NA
CASSAREAFF
TGCGCCAGCAGTGCCAGAGAAGCTTTCTTT
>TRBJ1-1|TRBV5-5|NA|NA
CASSLGTRLNTEAFF
TGTGCCAGCAGCTTGGGCACGCGGTTGAACACTGAAGCTTTCTTT
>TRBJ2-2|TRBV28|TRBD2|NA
CASKLAGGWNTGELFF
TGTGCCAGCAAATTAGCGGGGGGGTGGAACACCGGGGAGCTGTTTTTT
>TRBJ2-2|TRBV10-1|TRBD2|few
CASSESGGAAELFF
TGCGCCAGCAGTGAAAGCGGGGGGGCCGCGGAGCTGTTTTTT
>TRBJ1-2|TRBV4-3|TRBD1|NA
CASSQEGTGDGYGYTF
TGCGCCAGCAGCCAAGAAGGGACAGGGGATGGGTATGGCTACACCTTC
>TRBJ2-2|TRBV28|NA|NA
CASRVDRYNTGELFF
TGTGCCAGCAGGGTCGACAGGTATAACACCGGGGAGCTGTTTTTT
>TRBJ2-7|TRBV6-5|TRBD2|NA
CASRIAGPAAEQYF
TGTGCCAGCAGGATAGCGGGGCCCGCCGCTGAGCAGTACTTC
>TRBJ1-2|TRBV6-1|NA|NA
CASSENRRGYTF
TGTGCCAGCAGTGAAAACAGGCGCGGCTACACCTTC
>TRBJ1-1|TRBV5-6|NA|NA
CASSLKDWNTEAFF
TGTGCCAGCAGCTTGAAGGACTGGAACACTGAAGCTTTCTTT
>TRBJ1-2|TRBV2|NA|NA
CASSAETGTSIGGYTF
TGTGCCAGCAGCGCAGAGACAGGTACCTCTATCGGCGGCTACACCTTC
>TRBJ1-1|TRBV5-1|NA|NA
CASSLGAISGLVGRTEAFF
TGCGCCAGCAGCTTGGGAGCTATAAGCGGCTTGGTAGGGCGGACTGAAGCTTTCTTT
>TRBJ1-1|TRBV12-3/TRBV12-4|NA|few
CASSLDIDTEAFF
TGTGCCAGCAGTTTAGATATCGACACTGAAGCTTTCTTT
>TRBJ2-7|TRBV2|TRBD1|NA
CASSFLGTGPEQYF
TGTGCCAGCAGTTTCCTCGGGACAGGCCCCGAGCAGTACTTC
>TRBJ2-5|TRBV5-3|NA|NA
CARSLGENSGTSEETQYF
TGTGCCAGAAGCTTGGGGGAAAATAGCGGAACTTCAGAAGAGACCCAGTACTTC
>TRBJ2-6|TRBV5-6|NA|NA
CASSLAGDLGSGANVLTF
TGTGCCAGCAGCTTGGCAGGGGACCTTGGCTCTGGGGCCAACGTCCTGACTTTC
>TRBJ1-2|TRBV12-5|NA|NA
CASALNGAGYTF
TGTGCTAGTGCGTTGAATGGGGCCGGCTACACCTTC
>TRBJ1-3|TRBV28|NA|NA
CASSFSGQGNTIYF
TGTGCCAGCAGTTTTTCAGGGCAAGGAAACACCATATATTTT
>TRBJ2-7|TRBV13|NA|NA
CASSSLTDGRTYEQYF
TGTGCCAGCAGTTCATTGACGGATGGGAGGACCTACGAGCAGTACTTC